This entry features one T cell receptor (beta chain) sequence. The antigen it recognizes is unknown. No base-level quality is on record; no much larger clone is a single base apart. TCR beta libraries were generated from genomic DNA with the immunoSEQ kit, following the manufacturer's recommendations. To prepare libraries, a first multiplex PCR with proprietary primers was run, followed by a second PCR that added unique barcodes, and a bead cleanup was done after each round. Each sample batch included a kit-provided positive control reaction and a negative control reaction. The final libraries were assessed on an Agilent 4200 TapeStation D1000 ScreenTape, pooled by volume, and quantified by qPCR. An Illumina NextSeq500 fitted with a MidOutput 150-cycle cartridge performed the sequencing, running 156 Read1 cycles and 15 Index1 cycles with the kit's custom primers. The pooled library was loaded at 0.9 to 1 pM, with a roughly 19% PhiX control spiked in. In the source study's methods: Vendor-processed data were analyzed in R, and a clonotype was defined as all T cells sharing the same CDR3 nucleotide sequence. In the clone abundance analyses, frequencies in each sample were normalized to that sample's 10,000 most abundant clones. Public T cell clones, which averaged fewer than five per sample, were excluded before analysis. Tumor-enriched and baseline blood-enriched clonotypes were defined by at least a 32-fold difference in abundance between compartments. Clonotypes expanded or contracted between blood time points were identified with a beta-binomial differential abundance model. Tumor-blood repertoire similarity was measured with the Baroni-Urbani and Buser coefficient, and group comparisons used two-tailed Wilcoxon tests in R. TCRdb retrieved this table from immuneACCESS and kept in-frame rearrangements only. Not all clones are present; in checked studies, unresolved V genes account for under half, and no reason is known for the remainder. V and J calls and clone size are given by that table; D and trimming were obtained from the DNA. This sample lists some 150,000 clones; 70% to 90% were detected once. Clones ranked in the top ten supply about 12% of the sample.

Interpreted using the paper, the time point label stands for: baseline pretreatment blood. The treatment or condition label corresponds to: 15 Gy SBRT to primary tumor, nephrectomy 4 weeks later. Serial peripheral blood from radiation-treated patients was sampled at baseline, 2 weeks and 4 weeks after SBRT to track tumor-enriched clonotypes. Every patient's renal cell carcinoma showed clear cell pathology. The QIAamp DNA Blood Mini Kit (Qiagen) was used to prepare genomic DNA for TCR sequencing. Samples were included in the analyses only if all quality control checks were passed. This entry belongs to a study of radiation and T cells in renal cell carcinoma (TCRdb year 2020). At the level of the whole study: Samples were obtained from a clinical trial, in which 15 Gy stereotactic body radiation therapy was delivered to primary renal cell carcinomas and nephrectomy was performed 4 weeks later. In total, almost 55 samples, comprising 26 tumors and 27 peripheral blood samples, were subjected to TCR beta sequencing. Across all 50 or so samples, several million unique CDR3 nucleotide sequences encoding 2,658,974 unique CDR3 amino acid sequences were identified.

Points the paper makes about the study in general: Because the trial had a single-armed design, the trial could not examine how radiation dose or scheduling affected the TCR repertoire. Top tumor clonotypes rose in blood from baseline to 2 weeks post-radiation, then contracted by 4 weeks, suggesting transient expansion of tumor-resident clones. Tracking of blood repertoire dynamics stopped at more than three weeks after treatment, with no follow-up past that point. Because pretreatment tumor biopsies were not available, the baseline intratumoral presence of clonotypes could not be determined.

From cysteine to phenylalanine, the CDR3 is 18 amino acids long. Solely the CDR3 DNA is kept, with 54 bases framed from the first base. Trimming removed 3 bases from V and 4 bases from J, leaving 21 bases between the germline ends. Based on the germline V gene, the CDR1 and CDR2 sequences are KGHSH and LQKENI. The receptor's source is a woman in her fifties or sixties with renal cell carcinoma. This chain joins TRBV18 to TRBJ1-4; perhaps TRBD1 is the D gene, with 6 bases matching. Sequenced here: blood, sampled from a patient whose treatment included radiotherapy and nephrectomy. For the CDR3, the sequence is CASSPVYTRGGFNEKLFF. The nucleotide sequence is given as TGTGCCAGCTCACCCGTATATACGCGGGGGGGCTTTAATGAAAAACTGTTTTTT.